One and the same sample provided the 26 T cell receptor beta chains below, sequenced in a study of T cells in women clearing cervical HPV infection. Clones were sequenced by immunoSEQ multiplex PCR, and TCRdb holds only the in-frame ones, with some missing. The sample's table shows about 41,000 clones. Source material: blood buffy coat. The receptors come from a woman between 18 and 69 years old with a cervical HPV16 infection that either progressed to CIN3+ or cleared (not recorded which).

About this clone: The read ends 3 residues before the CDR3 terminus; that terminus is restored from the germline J gene. The chain uses TRBV4-1 and TRBJ2-5, with 8 bases identical to TRBD2. The CDR3 is 18 amino acids. CDR1 is MGHRA and CDR2 is YSYEKL in the germline V gene. Losses at the gene ends were 3 bases for V and 1 base for J; bases not matched to a gene: 13. CDR3 sequence: CASSQPPLKRGPQETQYF. The CDR3 bases that were read are TGCGCCAGCAGCCAGCCGCCCTTAAAGCGGGGGCCCCAAGAGACC.

A note on this clone: Coverage ceases 3 residues before the CDR3 finishes, and the germline J gene fills in the end. The chain uses TRBV20-1 and TRBJ1-5, with TRBD1 matching over 7 bases. This CDR3 is built from 15 residues. Per the germline V gene, CDR1 is DFQATT and CDR2 is SNEGSKA (reference sequence). After removal of 1 base from V and 6 bases from J, the junction contained 9 bases not matched to a gene. The CDR3 reads CSARGAGGLGQPQHF. The CDR3 bases that were read are TGCAGTGCTAGAGGGGCAGGGGGTCTTGGTCAGCCC.

With regard to this clone: The CDR3 extends 3 residues past the end of the read, so its final part is completed from the germline J gene. V is TRBV4-1 and J is TRBJ2-7; 8 bases align to TRBD2. CDR3 size: 16 residues. In germline, CDR1 is MGHRA, CDR2 YSYEKL. Trimming removed 4 bases from V and 3 bases from J; junction bases left unmatched: 11. CDR3 in amino acids: CASSLLTGTSGYEQYF. The covered CDR3 bases are TGCGCCAGCAGCCTTTTAACCGGGACTAGTGGCTACGAG.

The CDR3 bases that were read are TGCGCCAGCAGGCCACTAGCGGAGACTGAAGAGACC. Translation gives CASRPLAETEET. The whole CDR3 sequence reads CASRPLAETEETQYF. This chain links TRBV23-1 with TRBJ2-5; 8 positions agree with TRBD2. The DNA ends 3 residues before the CDR3 does, and the rest of the CDR3 is filled in from the germline J gene. TRBV23-1 falls under the ORF class, with uncertain function. The CDR3 is 15 residues long. Trimming removed 6 bases from V and 3 bases from J; junction bases left unmatched: 9.

With respect to this clone: The DNA ends 3 residues before the CDR3 does, and the rest of the CDR3 is filled in from the germline J gene. The J gene is TRBJ2-5, the V gene TRBV5-1; 7 nucleotides align to TRBD1. Germline V gene lookup returns CDR1 SGHRS and CDR2 YFSETQ. Unmatched junction bases numbered 8, after V lost 2 bases and J lost 1 base. There are 16 residues in the CDR3. CDR3 sequence: CASSLARDSSQETQYF. CDR3 DNA, as far as it was read: TGCGCCAGCAGCTTAGCTCGGGACAGCTCCCAAGAGACC.

In the case of this clone: The read is 3 residues too short to cover the CDR3 end, so that end is filled in from the germline J gene. The genes are TRBV14 and TRBJ2-1; D ambiguous. The length of the CDR3 is 16 residues. Germline V gene sequence: CDR1 SGHDN, CDR2 FVKESK. The V gene lost 2 bases and the J gene lost 0 bases, with 11 bases spanning the gap. CDR3 region: CASSQTRLSSYNEQFF. The sequenced part of the CDR3 DNA is TGTGCCAGCAGCCAAACCCGGTTGAGCTCCTACAATGAG.

Details on this clone: The observed sequence ends 3 residues before the CDR3 terminus, with the missing tail filled in from the germline J gene. The V gene is TRBV20-1, the J gene TRBJ2-1, with 12 bases identical to TRBD2. Per the germline V gene, CDR1 is DFQATT and CDR2 is SNEGSKA (reference sequence). The CDR3 totals 15 residues. Unmatched junction bases numbered 8, after V lost 3 bases and J lost 8 bases. The CDR3 spells CSASLRLAGGDEQFF. CDR3 bases read: TGCAGTGCTAGTTTAAGGCTAGCGGGAGGGGATGAG.

With respect to this clone: The observed sequence ends 3 residues before the CDR3 terminus, with the missing tail filled in from the germline J gene. J is TRBJ2-7 and V is TRBV6-1; the D gene is possibly TRBD1 (5 bases). The CDR3 consists of 14 residues. Trimming took off 3 bases at V and 5 bases at J, with 14 bases between the two ends. The germline V gene encodes CDR1 MNHNS and CDR2 SASEGT. The CDR3 here is CASSDVRGSDEQYF. The covered CDR3 bases are TGTGCCAGCAGTGACGTAAGGGGTTCTGACGAG.

A note on this clone: From the germline J gene comes the end of the CDR3, since the read stops 3 residues before it. The chain couples TRBV19 to TRBJ1-1; no firm D call. The germline gives CDR1 LNHDA, CDR2 SQIVND (reference sequence). The CDR3 has 14 residues. With 6 bases removed from V and 3 bases from J, the gap between germline ends came to 14 bases. CDR3 in amino acids: CASRAVGGYTEAFF. The covered CDR3 bases are TGTGCCAGTAGAGCGGTCGGCGGGTACACTGAA.

On this clone: From the germline J gene comes the end of the CDR3, since the read stops 3 residues before it. The chain carries TRBV2 and TRBJ1-5; 9 bases are a match to TRBD1. CDR1 and CDR2 from the germline V gene are SNHLY and FYNNEI. This CDR3 comprises 13 residues. J lost 7 bases, V lost 5 bases, and 3 bases had no gene match. The covered CDR3 bases are TGTGCCAGCAGTTCTGGACAGGGGCAGCCC. Its protein product is CASSSGQGQP. The entire CDR3 sequence reads CASSSGQGQPQHF.

In regard to this clone: The read gets to within 3 residues of the CDR3 end, and the germline J gene fills in the rest. The chain recombines TRBV7-9 with TRBJ2-7; weak D call: TRBD2 (6 bases). Germline V gene sequence: CDR1 SEHNR, CDR2 FQNEAQ (reference sequence). Deletions cut 1 base from V and 2 bases from J, with 6 bases between. The CDR3 runs 13 residues. The CDR3 spells CASSLGLAYEQYF. The covered CDR3 bases are TGTGCCAGCAGCTTAGGACTAGCCTACGAG.

On this clone itself: Coverage ceases 3 residues before the CDR3 finishes, and the germline J gene fills in the end. V usage is TRBV7-9 and J usage is TRBJ2-3; D gene uncertain. Germline V gene lookup returns CDR1 SEHNR and CDR2 FQNEAQ (reference sequence). V lost 1 base, J lost 0 bases, and 8 bases lay in between. The CDR3 runs to 15 residues. Incomplete CDR3 DNA: TGTGCCAGCAGCTTAGAAGCCCCTAGCACAGATACG. It is translated as CASSLEAPSTDT. In full, the CDR3 is CASSLEAPSTDTQYF.

Points on this clone: The read finishes 3 residues shy of the CDR3 end, and the germline J gene is used to complete it. The genes are TRBV10-3 and TRBJ2-2, with D possibly TRBD2 on 5 matching bases. V lost 5 bases and J 7 bases, leaving 5 bases between the germline ends. The CDR3 runs 11 residues. CDR1 is ENHRY, CDR2 SYGVKD, per germline. The CDR3 sequence is CAISRGGELFF. The part of the CDR3 DNA that was read is TGTGCCATCAGTCGGGGCGGGGAG.

Remarks on this clone: The read comes to an end 3 residues before the CDR3 does, leaving the germline J gene to fill in the end. The V call is TRBV12-5, the J call TRBJ2-5; 7 bases agree with TRBD1. The junction had 6 bases not matched to a gene; V was cut back by 7 bases and J by 1 base. CDR3 length: 14 residues. Germline lookup yields CDR1 LGHNT and CDR2 FRNRAP. CDR3 DNA (partial): TGTGCTAGTGCCATGACAGGGTCCCAAGAGACC. Residues: CASAMTGSQET. The entire CDR3 protein is CASAMTGSQETQYF.

Concerning this clone itself: Sequencing ends 3 residues short of the CDR3 end; the germline J gene provides the rest. The chain links TRBV7-2 to TRBJ1-1; possibly TRBD1 for D (5 bases). Trimming cost V 2 bases and J 6 bases, with 13 bases left between them. The germline V gene has CDR1 SGHTA and CDR2 FQGNSA. The CDR3 consists of 14 residues. The sequenced CDR3 bases are TGTGCCAGCAGCTTACTCAGGGTGGGAGCTGAA. As protein: CASSLLRVGAE. The whole CDR3 sequence reads CASSLLRVGAEAFF.

For this clone: The CDR3 end is not reached by the read, which stops 3 residues before it; the germline J gene fills it in. The genes are TRBV12-3 or TRBV12-4 and TRBJ1-3, with D possibly being TRBD1 (5 bases). Trimming removed 7 bases at V and 0 bases at J, with 13 bases between. The CDR3 is 15 amino acids. The CDR3 sequence: CASNNRLSSGNTIYF. CDR3 bases read: TGTGCCAGCAATAACAGGCTTTCCTCTGGAAACACC.

The CDR3 sequence: CSARLAGAGAKNIQYF. The covered CDR3 bases are TGCAGTGCTAGACTAGCGGGAGCTGGGGCCAAAAACATT. V usage is TRBV20-1 and J usage is TRBJ2-4, with TRBD2 matching over 10 bases. The DNA ends 3 residues before the CDR3 does, and the rest of the CDR3 is filled in from the germline J gene. Trimming took 2 bases from V and 1 from J; bases not matched to a gene: 5. This CDR3 is 16 amino acids long. In germline, CDR1 is DFQATT, CDR2 SNEGSKA (reference sequence).

Concerning this clone: The read falls 3 residues short of the CDR3 end, and the missing part is taken from the germline J gene. This sequence joins TRBV14 and TRBJ2-3; D tentatively reads TRBD1 or TRBD2 (5 bases each). V shed 5 bases and J shed 4 bases, with 22 bases lying between them. The CDR3 has 17 amino acids. Germline values: CDR1 SGHDN, CDR2 FVKESK. This CDR3 is CASSSLEKGRYADTQYF. The CDR3 DNA, read in part, is TGTGCCAGCAGCTCGCTTGAGAAGGGGAGATACGCAGATACG.

For this clone: Coverage ceases 3 residues before the CDR3 finishes, and the germline J gene fills in the end. V and J are TRBV19 and TRBJ2-3; D not certain. CDR3 length: 16 amino acids. V was clipped by 0 bases and J by 2 bases, with 12 bases between them. CDR1 and CDR2 (germline): LNHDA, SQIVND (reference sequence). The CDR3: CASSIERVVDTDTQYF. The sequenced part of the CDR3 DNA is TGTGCCAGTAGTATAGAAAGGGTTGTCGACACAGATACG.

About this clone itself: The read ends 3 residues before the CDR3 terminus; that terminus is restored from the germline J gene. This chain uses TRBV19 with TRBJ1-1; D is ambiguous. This CDR3 is built from 11 residues. The V and J ends lost 7 bases and 4 bases respectively, with 7 bases between them. CDR1 and CDR2 from the germline V gene are LNHDA and SQIVND (reference sequence). The DNA read from the CDR3 is TGTGCCAGTAATTCGGGCACTGAA. It encodes CASNSGTE. The complete CDR3 reads CASNSGTEAFF.

Details on this clone: The read terminates 3 residues ahead of where the CDR3 ends, so the germline J gene completes it. The chain recombines TRBV18 with TRBJ2-2; D ambiguous. Between the trimmed V and J ends, which lost 6 bases and 0 bases, there was a span of 14 bases. Germline V gene lookup returns CDR1 KGHSH and CDR2 LQKENI. CDR3 length equals 16 residues. The sequenced CDR3 bases are TGTGCCAGCTCCCCCCCCTCCTATGCGAACACCGGGGAG. Translating it yields CASSPPSYANTGE. The entire CDR3 sequence reads CASSPPSYANTGELFF.

This CDR3 is CASSYRSSVISEKLFF. Incomplete CDR3 DNA: TGTGCCAGCAGCTATAGGTCTAGCGTAATTTCTGAAAAA. The V call is TRBV13, the J call TRBJ1-4; D remains unclear. Coverage ceases 3 residues before the CDR3 finishes, and the germline J gene fills in the end. Germline-derived CDR1 and CDR2 are PRHDT and FYEKMQ (reference sequence). V was pared by 4 bases and J by 7 bases, with 19 bases between. This CDR3 is 16 amino acids long.

About this clone itself: With the read ending 3 residues before the CDR3 end, the germline J gene is used to fill in that end. The chain carries TRBV29-1 and TRBJ1-2; TRBD1 matches at 10 bases. The junction had 9 bases not matched to a gene; V was cut back by 4 bases and J by 4 bases. This CDR3 region has 15 residues. CDR1 and CDR2 from the germline V gene are SQVTM and ANQGSEA. This CDR3 reads CSVGTGTGAGYGYTF. The sequenced CDR3 bases are TGCAGCGTTGGCACCGGGACAGGGGCGGGCTATGGC.

For this clone: The read halts 3 residues ahead of the CDR3 end, with the missing end drawn from the germline J gene. This chain links TRBV19 with TRBJ2-1; 8 nucleotides agree with TRBD2. CDR1 and CDR2 from the germline V gene are LNHDA and SQIVND (reference sequence). The CDR3 is made up of 14 amino acids. J was trimmed by 5 bases and V by 5 bases; bases with no gene match: 5. Incomplete CDR3 DNA: TGTGCCAGTAGTCCGACGGGGGGGGACAATGAG. Translated, it gives CASSPTGGDNE. The full CDR3 reads CASSPTGGDNEQFF. The whole variable domain, remainder taken from reference TRBV19 and TRBJ2-1, is DGGITQSPKYLFRKEGQNVTLSCEQNLNHDAMYWYRQDPGQGLRLIYYSQIVNDFQKGDIAEGYSVSREKKESFPLTVTSAQKNPTAFYLCASSPTGGDNEQFFGPGTRLTVL.

As concerns this clone: The CDR3 extends 3 residues past the end of the read, so its final part is completed from the germline J gene. J is TRBJ2-1 and V is TRBV28; a weak D match, TRBD2 (7 bases). Trimming removed 5 bases from V and 4 bases from J, with 15 bases in between. The CDR3 length is 15 residues. Germline CDR1 reads MDHEN; CDR2 reads SYDVKM. CDR3 loop: CASSGGGVAYNEQFF. The CDR3 DNA, read in part, is TGTGCCAGCAGTGGGGGGGGCGTAGCATACAATGAG.

On this clone: Sequencing ends 3 residues short of the CDR3 end; the germline J gene provides the rest. The gene calls are TRBV10-1 and TRBJ2-5, with 8 bases aligning to TRBD1. CDR3 length: 14 amino acids. V lost 5 bases, J lost 2 bases, and 4 bases stayed unmatched. Germline CDR1 reads WNHNN; CDR2 reads SYGVQD (reference sequence). The part of the CDR3 DNA that was read is TGCGCCAGCAGTTATGACAGGGGTCAAGAGACC. It specifies CASSYDRGQET. The entire CDR3 protein reads CASSYDRGQETQYF.